A selection of T cell receptor beta chains follows, all from one sample in a study of cytomegalovirus exposure and HLA in healthy donors. Clones were read by immunoSEQ multiplex PCR, and TCRdb kept only the in-frame ones, dropping some. Among 110,000 to 150,000 clones listed, 70% to 75% were seen once. Sequencing used PBMCs. These receptors were taken from a woman in her thirties in good health and CMV-seronegative. Both conserved end residues are part of each CDR3. D genes are given only for firm matches. Clone sizes are given selectively: once, few, many, or a class where the clone is expanded.

CDR3: CASSLSWQGLQSPLHF; DNA: TGTGCCAGCAGTTTATCGTGGCAGGGGTTGCAATCACCCCTCCACTTT; size: -; D: -; J: TRBJ1-6; V: TRBV27
CDR3: CATTRDYGGELFF; DNA: TGTGCCACCACACGAGACTACGGCGGGGAGCTGTTTTTT; size: -; D: -; J: TRBJ2-2; V: TRBV6-5
CDR3: CASSAKSPATDTQYF; DNA: TGTGCCAGCAGCGCGAAGAGTCCAGCGACAGATACGCAGTATTTT; size: few; D: -; J: TRBJ2-3; V: TRBV9
CDR3: CASRTSGSTDTQYF; DNA: TGTGCCAGCAGAACTAGCGGGAGTACAGATACGCAGTATTTT; size: -; D: TRBD2; J: TRBJ2-3; V: TRBV6-5
CDR3: CASSLRPGGVNEQFF; DNA: TGTGCCAGCAGCTTAAGGCCAGGGGGTGTCAATGAGCAGTTCTTC; size: -; D: TRBD1; J: TRBJ2-1; V: TRBV7-6
CDR3: CASIPGYTGELFF; DNA: TGTGCCAGCATTCCAGGGTACACCGGGGAGCTGTTTTTT; size: -; D: -; J: TRBJ2-2; V: TRBV6-1
CDR3: CASGGGRFTGELFF; DNA: TGTGCCAGCGGGGGCGGGAGATTCACCGGGGAGCTGTTTTTT; size: -; D: -; J: TRBJ2-2; V: TRBV6-1
CDR3: CASRDTSYEQYF; DNA: TGTGCCAGCAGGGACACATCCTACGAGCAGTACTTC; size: -; D: -; J: TRBJ2-7; V: TRBV28
CDR3: CASSLWRTGGGEQYF; DNA: TGTGCCAGCAGCTTGTGGAGGACAGGGGGTGGCGAGCAGTACTTC; size: -; D: TRBD1; J: TRBJ2-7; V: TRBV5-8
CDR3: CASSPTGGAGPQHF; DNA: TGTGCCAGCAGCCCCACAGGGGGCGCGGGGCCCCAGCATTTT; size: -; D: TRBD1; J: TRBJ1-5; V: TRBV7-2
CDR3: CASSSQGTNYGYTF; DNA: TGTGCCAGCAGCTCACAGGGGACTAACTATGGCTACACCTTC; size: -; D: TRBD1; J: TRBJ1-2; V: TRBV6-5
CDR3: CASSSSPGLALSSYNEQFF; DNA: TGTGCCAGCAGCTCCTCACCGGGACTAGCGTTAAGCTCCTACAATGAGCAGTTCTTC; size: -; D: TRBD2; J: TRBJ2-1; V: TRBV7-9
CDR3: CASSSRGLAGGYNEQFF; DNA: TGCGCCAGCAGCTCAAGGGGACTAGCGGGAGGGTACAATGAGCAGTTCTTC; size: few; D: TRBD2; J: TRBJ2-1; V: TRBV5-1
CDR3: CASSVSREPEETQYF; DNA: TGTGCCAGCAGTGTCTCCCGGGAGCCGGAAGAGACCCAGTACTTC; size: -; D: -; J: TRBJ2-5; V: TRBV2
CDR3: CASSSPTGPVTDTQYF; DNA: TGTGCCAGCAGTTCCCCGACAGGGCCGGTGACAGATACGCAGTATTTT; size: -; D: TRBD1; J: TRBJ2-3; V: TRBV6-5
CDR3: CASSYPGPDYEQYF; DNA: TGTGCCAGCAGTTATCCTGGGCCAGACTACGAGCAGTACTTC; size: -; D: -; J: TRBJ2-7; V: TRBV6-5
CDR3: CASSLLNNQPQHF; DNA: TGTGCCAGCAGCCTACTCAACAATCAGCCCCAGCATTTT; size: -; D: -; J: TRBJ1-5; V: TRBV28
CDR3: CASSPDRDSPLHF; DNA: TGTGCCAGCAGCCCAGACAGGGATTCACCCCTCCACTTT; size: -; D: TRBD1; J: TRBJ1-6; V: TRBV7-3
CDR3: CASSRSPQGELAFF; DNA: TGTGCCAGCAGCCGGTCCCCCCAGGGGGAGTTGGCTTTCTTT; size: -; D: TRBD1; J: TRBJ1-1; V: TRBV5-6
CDR3: CASSRRTSGRLMNEQFF; DNA: TGTGCCAGCAGCAGACGGACTAGCGGGAGGTTAATGAATGAGCAGTTCTTC; size: -; D: -; J: TRBJ2-1; V: TRBV21-1
CDR3: CASSQAGEGFGPLHF; DNA: TGTGCCAGCAGCCAAGCAGGGGAGGGCTTTGGACCCCTCCACTTT; size: -; D: -; J: TRBJ1-6; V: TRBV4-2
CDR3: CASSEPTGNGGYTF; DNA: TGTGCCAGCAGTGAGCCAACAGGGAATGGTGGCTACACCTTC; size: -; D: -; J: TRBJ1-2; V: TRBV25-1
CDR3: CASSFQGGNTEAFF; DNA: TGCGCCAGCAGTTTCCAGGGGGGGAACACTGAAGCTTTCTTT; size: -; D: TRBD1; J: TRBJ1-1; V: TRBV5-1
CDR3: CASSYSVTGELFF; DNA: TGTGCCAGCAGTTATAGCGTAACCGGGGAGCTGTTTTTT; size: once; D: -; J: TRBJ2-2; V: TRBV28
CDR3: CASSPAGNEEFF; DNA: TGTGCCAGCTCACCAGCAGGGAATGAGGAGTTCTTC; size: few; D: -; J: TRBJ2-1; V: TRBV18
CDR3: CSSSWDRDGEKLFF; DNA: TGTTCCAGCAGTTGGGACAGGGACGGTGAAAAACTGTTTTTT; size: -; D: TRBD1; J: TRBJ1-4; V: TRBV7-9
CDR3: CASSGQGANTEAFF; DNA: TGTGCCAGCAGTGGACAGGGGGCAAATACTGAAGCTTTCTTT; size: once; D: TRBD1; J: TRBJ1-1; V: TRBV2
CDR3: CASSQGQGFSAGANVLTF; DNA: TGCGCCAGCAGCCAAGGACAGGGGTTCTCTGCTGGGGCCAACGTCCTGACTTTC; size: -; D: TRBD1; J: TRBJ2-6; V: TRBV4-1
CDR3: CASSLVYPPTSIDTQYF; DNA: TGTGCCAGCAGCTTAGTTTATCCCCCGACTAGTATAGATACGCAGTATTTT; size: few; D: -; J: TRBJ2-3; V: TRBV11-2
CDR3: CASSDIAELRDEQYF; DNA: TGTGCCAGCAGTGACATAGCGGAGCTTAGAGACGAGCAGTACTTC; size: -; D: -; J: TRBJ2-7; V: TRBV2
CDR3: CASSIQGTDLSGYTF; DNA: TGTGCCAGTAGTATACAGGGCACTGACCTTTCGGGCTACACCTTC; size: -; D: -; J: TRBJ1-2; V: TRBV19
CDR3: CASSTSGRSPYEQYF; DNA: TGTGCCAGCAGCACTAGCGGGAGGTCCCCCTACGAGCAGTACTTC; size: -; D: TRBD2; J: TRBJ2-7; V: TRBV4-2
CDR3: CASSWVGGPGNSPLHF; DNA: TGTGCCAGCAGCTGGGTGGGGGGTCCCGGGAATTCACCCCTCCACTTT; size: -; D: -; J: TRBJ1-6; V: TRBV7-2
CDR3: CASSLALRTSGYNEQFF; DNA: TGCGCCAGCAGCTTGGCCTTAAGAACTAGCGGATACAATGAGCAGTTCTTC; size: -; D: TRBD2; J: TRBJ2-1; V: TRBV5-1
CDR3: CASSSQTSEQFF; DNA: TGTGCCAGCAGCTCTCAAACTAGTGAGCAGTTCTTC; size: -; D: -; J: TRBJ2-1; V: TRBV11-2
CDR3: CASSPQSGENQPQHF; DNA: TGTGCCAGCAGCCCTCAATCTGGTGAGAATCAGCCCCAGCATTTT; size: -; D: -; J: TRBJ1-5; V: TRBV7-8
CDR3: CASSSTGGAGTEAFF; DNA: TGTGCCAGCAGTTCCACAGGGGGCGCGGGCACTGAAGCTTTCTTT; size: -; D: TRBD1; J: TRBJ1-1; V: TRBV28
CDR3: CSAGTDGYTF; DNA: TGCAGTGCTGGGACAGATGGCTACACCTTC; size: few; D: TRBD1; J: TRBJ1-2; V: TRBV20-1
CDR3: CASSERSGLYSGANVLTF; DNA: TGTGCCAGCAGTGAGAGATCCGGACTTTACTCTGGGGCCAACGTCCTGACTTTC; size: -; D: -; J: TRBJ2-6; V: TRBV6-1
CDR3: CATSTDRQQVFGYTF; DNA: TGTGCCACCAGCACAGACAGACAGCAGGTCTTTGGCTACACCTTC; size: -; D: -; J: TRBJ1-2; V: TRBV15